The 24 T cell receptor beta chains below were found in one sample sequenced in a study of blood T cells in healthy people across ages. Using a J-beta primer mix together with a sample-barcoded 5' primer, a second PCR was run for about 6 to 12 cycles. TCRdb ran MiXCR on the 5' RACE reads and lists one entry per CDR3 protein. Of just under 750,000 distinct CDR3 sequences in the sample, 20% to 25% were seen once. The sample comprised blood. These receptors came from a man aged 65 to 79 in good health.

This clonotype was seen once. The V and J genes are TRBV20-1 and TRBJ2-1, with 12 positions matching TRBD1. In germline, CDR1 is DFQATT, CDR2 SNEGSKA (reference sequence). With 3 bases clipped from V and 5 bases from J, the junction kept 5 bases outside the gene matches. This CDR3 contains 15 residues. DNA of the CDR3: TGCAGTGCTAGGGGGACAGGGGGCTCGGACAATGAGCAGTTCTTC. It yields the protein CSARGTGGSDNEQFF.

There are many counts of this clonotype. The chain has TRBV5-1 and TRBJ1-1; 7 nucleotides align to TRBD1. Germline lookup yields CDR1 SGHRS and CDR2 YFSETQ. Trimming took 3 bases from V and 2 from J; bases not matched to a gene: 7. The CDR3 loop spans 15 amino acids. The CDR3 bases are TGCGCCAGCAGCTACAGAGGACAGGCAAACACTGAAGCTTTCTTT. It yields the protein CASSYRGQANTEAFF.

This sequence joins TRBV7-7 and TRBJ2-5; D remains unclear. CDR3 length equals 13 residues. Trimming cost V 5 bases and J 5 bases, with 12 bases left between them. CDR1 and CDR2 from the germline V gene are SSHAT and FNYEAQ (reference sequence). The DNA of the CDR3 is TGTGCCAGCAGCCCGCCTGGGTCTGAGACCCAGTACTTC. Its translation: CASSPPGSETQYF. The whole variable domain, remainder taken from reference TRBV7-7 and TRBJ2-5, is GAGVSQSPRYKVTKRGQDVTLRCDPISSHATLYWYQQALGQGPEFLTYFNYEAQPDKSGLPSDRFSAERPEGSISTLTIQRTEQRDSAMYRCASSPPGSETQYFGPGTRLLVL.

CDR3 in amino acids: CSARVGGAAVYGYTF. DNA for the CDR3: TGCAGTGCTAGAGTGGGGGGCGCTGCGGTCTATGGCTACACCTTC. The V call is TRBV20-1, the J call TRBJ1-2; D might be TRBD1 (6 bases). V gave up 1 base and J gave up 4 bases, with 16 bases separating them. The CDR3 consists of 15 residues. CDR1 is DFQATT, CDR2 SNEGSKA, per germline (reference sequence).

This clonotype occurred many times. The chain joins TRBV5-1 to TRBJ2-2; 10 nucleotides align to TRBD2. J was trimmed by 9 bases and V by 1 base; bases with no gene match: 6. Germline V CDR1 and CDR2: SGHRS, YFSETQ. The CDR3 is 15 residues long. The CDR3, as DNA: TGCGCCAGCAGCTTGAAGGCTAGCGGGAGTCGGGAGCTGTTTTTT. As protein: CASSLKASGSRELFF.

The sample holds a few counts of this clonotype. The rearrangement uses TRBV20-1 and TRBJ2-3; TRBD2 agrees at 7 bases. The ends lost 1 base at V and 8 bases at J; junction bases unmatched: 9. The germline gives CDR1 DFQATT, CDR2 SNEGSKA (reference sequence). The length of the CDR3 is 14 residues. CDR3 sequence (DNA): TGCAGTGCTAGAGTACTAGCCCCGGGGGGTACGCAGTATTTT. Translated: CSARVLAPGGTQYF.

The chain uses TRBV7-9 and TRBJ2-5; the D gene could be TRBD1 or TRBD2 (5 bases each). The J call may be in error: the DNA end matches TRBJ2-1 better. Looked up from germline, CDR1 is SEHNR and CDR2 is FQNEAQ (reference sequence). The CDR3 sequence is 15 residues long. CDR3 DNA: TGTGCCAGCAGGGGGACGGATCCGTCGGAAATAAAGCAGTTCTTC. This sequence encodes CASRGTDPSEIKQFF.

V and J are TRBV7-2 and TRBJ2-3; the D is unclear. This CDR3 spans 15 amino acids. Deletions cut 3 bases from V and 8 bases from J, with 18 bases between. The germline gives CDR1 SGHTA, CDR2 FQGNSA. In DNA form, the CDR3 reads TGTGCCAGCAGCTTTAGGCAGAACCTATTGGGTACGCAGTATTTT. It is translated as CASSFRQNLLGTQYF.

The gene calls are TRBV29-1 and TRBJ2-2; D remains ambiguous. The CDR3 sequence is 12 residues long. Germline V gene lookup returns CDR1 SQVTM and CDR2 ANQGSEA. V lost 2 bases, J lost 6 bases, and 7 bases lay in between. Here the CDR3 reads CSVERYPGELFF. DNA for the CDR3: TGCAGCGTTGAACGGTATCCCGGGGAGCTGTTTTTT.

This clonotype was counted ten times or more. The V gene is TRBV7-9, the J gene TRBJ2-7, with D unclear. The CDR3 is 12 residues long. V lost 6 bases, J lost 5 bases, and 11 bases lay in between. Germline lookup yields CDR1 SEHNR and CDR2 FQNEAQ (reference sequence). Here the CDR3 reads CASSSTGDEQYV. The CDR3 bases are TGTGCCAGCAGTTCTACTGGGGACGAGCAGTACGTC.

There are a few counts of this clonotype. The V gene is TRBV7-6, the J gene TRBJ2-5, with D possibly being TRBD2 (6 bases). The germline V gene encodes CDR1 SGHVS and CDR2 FNYEAQ. This CDR3 spans 14 amino acids. Between the trimmed V and J ends, which lost 5 bases and 7 bases, there was a span of 17 bases. CDR3 nucleotide sequence: TGTGCCAGCAGCCGGGAGCGTCTCTCCTTGACCCAGTACTTC. Translated: CASSRERLSLTQYF.

This sequence joins TRBV7-7 and TRBJ2-2, with TRBD1 matching 9 bases. V lost 4 bases and J lost 1; bases outside the gene matches: 1. The CDR3 runs to 15 residues. Germline CDR1 SSHAT, CDR2 FNYEAQ (reference sequence). In DNA form, the CDR3 reads TGTGCCAGCAGCTCGGACAGGGGGAACACCGGGGAGCTGTTTTTT. This encodes CASSSDRGNTGELFF.

This clonotype occurred a few times. This chain uses TRBV7-2 with TRBJ1-5; the D is unclear. The CDR3 length is 13 residues. Germline V gives CDR1 SGHTA, CDR2 FQGNSA. Trimming took 4 bases from V and 3 from J, leaving 7 bases between them. DNA of the CDR3: TGTGCCAGCAGCTGGTCTAACAATCAGCCCCAGCATTTT. Translating gives CASSWSNNQPQHF. Complete variable domain (other parts from reference TRBV7-2 and TRBJ1-5): GAGVSQSPSNKVTEKGKDVELRCDPISGHTALYWYRQSLGQGLEFLIYFQGNSAPDKSGLPSDRFSAERTGGSVSTLTIQRTQQEDSAVYLCASSWSNNQPQHFGDGTRLSIL.

The V gene is TRBV4-2, the J gene TRBJ1-3; D may be TRBD1 (5 bases). V lost 8 bases, J lost 0 bases, and 8 bases lay in between. The CDR3 is made up of 13 amino acids. CDR1 is LGHNA and CDR2 is YNFKEQ in the germline V gene. DNA for the CDR3: TGTGCCAGCGGGGGGGTCTCTGGAAACACCATATATTTT. It codes for CASGGVSGNTIYF.

The rearrangement uses TRBV4-1 and TRBJ2-3; D possibly corresponds to TRBD2 (5 bases). V dropped 0 bases and J dropped 2 bases, with 12 bases sitting between them. In germline, CDR1 is MGHRA, CDR2 YSYEKL. The CDR3 is 16 amino acids. This CDR3 is CASSQDEGGSTDTQYF. CDR3 sequence (DNA): TGCGCCAGCAGCCAAGATGAGGGTGGTTCCACAGATACGCAGTATTTT.

There are many counts of this clonotype. The CDR3 loop reads CSVARYQETQYF. CDR3 nucleotide sequence: TGCAGCGTTGCGAGGTACCAAGAGACCCAGTACTTC. The chain has TRBV29-1 and TRBJ2-5; no firm D call. Trimming took 4 bases from V and 0 from J, leaving 6 bases between them. The germline V gene encodes CDR1 SQVTM and CDR2 ANQGSEA. There are 12 residues in the CDR3.

V usage is TRBV12-3 or TRBV12-4 and J usage is TRBJ1-1; TRBD1 matches 7 bases. The J segment lost 4 bases and the V segment lost 5 bases, leaving 10 bases of the junction unmatched. This CDR3 has 15 amino acids. CDR3 DNA sequence: TGTGCCAGCAGTCGACAGGGCCGGGGGGCCACTGAAGCTTTCTTT. Protein sequence: CASSRQGRGATEAFF.

Regarding this clonotype: A junction end diverges from the germline sequence, so it may reflect a read error. The chain is built from TRBV5-1 and TRBJ2-3; TRBD2 matches 11 bases. This CDR3 has 15 residues. Looked up from germline, CDR1 is SGHRS and CDR2 is YFSETQ. In DNA, the CDR3 is TGCGCCAGCAGCGTAACTAGCGGGGGCGCAGATACACAGTATTTT. Translated: CASSVTSGGADTQYF.

The table lists this clonotype with a few counts. The J gene is TRBJ2-5, the V gene TRBV12-3 or TRBV12-4; D unclear. V was clipped by 3 bases and J by 11 bases, with 10 bases between them. CDR3 size: 11 residues. The CDR3 spells CASSFGNSQYF. The CDR3 DNA is TGTGCCAGCAGTTTCGGTAACTCTCAGTACTTC.

The V and J genes are TRBV5-1 and TRBJ2-5; D gene uncertain. Germline CDR1 SGHRS, CDR2 YFSETQ. The CDR3 sequence is 13 residues long. The ends were cut back, 2 bases at V and 2 bases at J, with 7 bases in the middle. In DNA form, the CDR3 reads TGCGCCAGCAGCTTTGCCCGGCAAGAGACCCAGTACTTC. Translation gives CASSFARQETQYF.

V is TRBV6-5 and J is TRBJ2-5; 10 bases fit TRBD1. The CDR3 sequence is 16 residues long. J gave up 4 bases and V 2 bases, and 7 bases lay outside the gene matches. Germline V gene data show CDR1 as MNHEY and CDR2 as SVGAGI. CDR3 DNA sequence: TGTGCCAGCAGTTACATGGGACAGGGGAAGGGAGAGACCCAGTACTTC. Translation: CASSYMGQGKGETQYF.

This clonotype was recorded a few times. This chain connects TRBV5-6 to TRBJ1-3, with 9 bases lining up with TRBD1. This CDR3 has 15 amino acids. V shed 4 bases, J shed 2 bases, and the junction held 4 bases outside the gene matches. Per germline, CDR1 SGHDT and CDR2 YYEEEE. The CDR3 nucleotides are TGTGCCAGCAGCGCGGGGGACAGGGCTGGAAACACCATATATTTT. The encoded protein is CASSAGDRAGNTIYF.

This chain uses TRBV12-3 or TRBV12-4 with TRBJ2-7; perhaps TRBD2 as D (5 bases). Trimming removed 7 bases at V and 5 bases at J, with 12 bases between. The length of the CDR3 is 12 residues. For the CDR3, the DNA is TGTGCCAGCAACCCTAGCCTCCACGAGCAGTACGTC. Its translation: CASNPSLHEQYV.

This clonotype occurred a few times. The rearrangement uses TRBV7-7 and TRBJ2-5; 9 bases line up with TRBD1. The CDR3 totals 14 residues. Germline V gene lookup returns CDR1 SSHAT and CDR2 FNYEAQ (reference sequence). Losses at the gene ends were 5 bases for V and 5 bases for J; bases not matched to a gene: 6. CDR3: CASSKTGTGETQYF. For the CDR3, the DNA is TGTGCCAGCAGCAAAACCGGGACAGGGGAGACCCAGTACTTC.